These 13 T cell receptor beta chains originate from one sample sequenced in a study of response to subunit inactivated influenza vaccine. TCRdb reanalysed the RT-PCR reads using MiXCR and keeps one entry per CDR3 protein. Of about 520,000 distinct CDR3 sequences listed, under 8.5% were seen once; the top ten hold under 15%. Specimen: PBMCs from blood, collected about 24 months after vaccination. These receptors all come from a man between 50 and 75 years old who received an inactivated influenza vaccine.

Many counts were recorded for this clonotype. This chain uses TRBV7-9 with TRBJ2-5; the D call may be TRBD1 or TRBD2 (6 bases each). This CDR3 spans 14 amino acids. V gave up 1 base and J gave up 5 bases, with 11 bases separating them. CDR1 and CDR2 (germline): SEHNR, FQNEAQ (reference sequence). The chain's CDR3 is CASSLVGGSETQYF. CDR3 nucleotide sequence: TGTGCCAGCAGCTTAGTCGGGGGCTCGGAGACCCAGTACTTC.

The V gene is TRBV20-1, the J gene TRBJ1-6, with 8 bases fitting TRBD1. There are 14 residues in the CDR3. The V segment lost 4 bases and the J segment 9 bases; nucleotides outside the gene matches: 8. Germline-derived CDR1 and CDR2 are DFQATT and SNEGSKA (reference sequence). This chain's CDR3 is CSAIPGQALSPLHF. CDR3 nucleotides: TGCAGTGCTATTCCGGGACAGGCCCTTTCACCCCTCCACTTT.

V usage is TRBV28 and J usage is TRBJ2-1; D is undetermined. CDR3 length equals 13 residues. V lost 2 bases, J lost 7 bases, and 9 bases lay in between. CDR1 MDHEN and CDR2 SYDVKM come from the germline V gene. The CDR3 spells CASSLLQRNEQFF. The DNA for the CDR3 is TGTGCCAGCAGTTTACTCCAAAGAAATGAGCAGTTCTTC.

This clonotype showed up many times. The V gene is TRBV7-2, the J gene TRBJ2-1; D not certain. The CDR3 contains 12 residues. Germline CDR1 reads SGHTA; CDR2 reads FQGNSA. With 2 bases removed from V and 8 bases from J, the gap between germline ends came to 7 bases. CDR3 DNA sequence: TGTGCCAGCAGCTTAAGGTTCTATGAGCAGTTCTTC. This encodes CASSLRFYEQFF.

This clonotype showed up just a few times. This chain joins TRBV19 and TRBJ2-1; 9 nucleotides match TRBD2. This CDR3 comprises 17 residues. The trim removed 6 bases at V and 8 bases at J, leaving 17 bases unmatched. Looked up from germline, CDR1 is LNHDA and CDR2 is SQIVND (reference sequence). CDR3 coding DNA: TGTGCCAGTAGAAATGTAGGCAGCGGGAGGCACTTGGATGAGCAGTTCTTC. Encoded protein: CASRNVGSGRHLDEQFF.

This chain uses TRBV19 with TRBJ1-5; unclear D gene. The CDR3 is 15 residues long. The germline V gene has CDR1 LNHDA and CDR2 SQIVND (reference sequence). V dropped 3 bases and J dropped 2 bases, with 11 bases sitting between them. CDR3 coding DNA: TGTGCCAGTAGTATGCCAGGTCGAGGCAATCAGCCCCAGCATTTT. Translation: CASSMPGRGNQPQHF.

This clonotype appeared many times. The J gene is TRBJ2-6, the V gene TRBV3-1, with no clear D. Germline values: CDR1 LGHDT, CDR2 YNNKEL (reference sequence). CDR3 length: 15 residues. V shed 2 bases and J shed 0 bases, with 5 bases lying between them. This CDR3 reads CASSQRFSGANVLTF. The CDR3 DNA reads as TGTGCCAGCAGCCAACGCTTCTCTGGGGCCAACGTCCTGACTTTC.

This clonotype has only a few counts. This chain links TRBV10-3 with TRBJ2-3; possible D gene TRBD2, 5 bases. The CDR3 totals 14 residues. Germline loops: CDR1 ENHRY, CDR2 SYGVKD. Between the trimmed V and J ends, which lost 3 bases and 6 bases, there was a span of 13 bases. CDR3 in DNA: TGTGCCATCAGTGAAGGGAACCCGGGGGATACGCAGTATTTT. Encoded protein: CAISEGNPGDTQYF.

The J gene is TRBJ2-1, the V gene TRBV20-1; D is uncertain. This CDR3 is 11 amino acids long. Germline V gene data show CDR1 as DFQATT and CDR2 as SNEGSKA (reference sequence). V was clipped by 6 bases and J by 11 bases, with 14 bases between them. In DNA, the CDR3 is TGCAGTGCCCCACTCACCCTGAAGCAGTTCTTC. Residues: CSAPLTLKQFF.

This clonotype was counted many times. CDR3 region: CASSFGTFVQPQHF. DNA for the CDR3: TGTGCCAGCAGTTTCGGGACATTCGTGCAGCCCCAGCATTTT. The V and J genes are TRBV2 and TRBJ1-5, with D possibly TRBD1 on 6 matching bases. CDR1 and CDR2 (germline): SNHLY, FYNNEI. V shed 5 bases and J shed 7 bases, with 15 bases lying between them. This CDR3 spans 14 amino acids. Full variable domain (rest looked up from reference TRBV2 and TRBJ1-5): EPEVTQTPSHQVTQMGQEVILRCVPISNHLYFYWYRQILGQKVEFLVSFYNNEISEKSEIFDDQFSVERPDGSNFTLKIRSTKLEDSAMYFCASSFGTFVQPQHFGDGTRLSIL.

The V gene is TRBV6-2 or TRBV6-3, the J gene TRBJ1-6; possibly TRBD1 for D (6 bases). The ends were cut back, 2 bases at V and 9 bases at J, with 14 bases in the middle. The CDR3 is 15 residues long. Germline CDR1 MNHEY, CDR2 SVGEGT. CDR3 amino acids: CASSYQGQGLSPLHF. The DNA of the CDR3 is TGTGCCAGCAGTTACCAGGGCCAGGGGCTTTCACCCCTCCACTTT.

This clonotype showed up many times. The chain uses TRBV5-6 and TRBJ2-7; D ambiguous. The CDR3 totals 15 residues. V was trimmed by 0 bases and J by 3 bases, leaving 13 bases between them. The germline V gene encodes CDR1 SGHDT and CDR2 YYEEEE. CDR3: CASSLGWARVYEQYF. The CDR3 region has the DNA TGTGCCAGCAGCTTGGGTTGGGCGAGAGTCTACGAGCAGTACTTC. The complete variable domain, with remaining parts taken from reference TRBV5-6 and TRBJ2-7, reads DAGVTQSPTHLIKTRGQQVTLRCSPKSGHDTVSWYQQALGQGPQFIFQYYEEEERQRGNFPDRFSGHQFPNYSSELNVNALLLGDSALYLCASSLGWARVYEQYFGPGTRLTVT.

Only a few counts were recorded for this clonotype. The chain has TRBV20-1 and TRBJ2-7, with 11 positions matching TRBD2. V dropped 0 bases and J dropped 6; count of bases not matched to a gene: 4. Germline-derived CDR1 and CDR2 are DFQATT and SNEGSKA (reference sequence). The CDR3 is 14 amino acids. The CDR3 is CSARELAGVSEQYF. The DNA of the CDR3 is TGCAGTGCTAGAGAACTAGCGGGAGTTTCCGAGCAGTACTTC.